The 3 T cell receptor beta chains below were found in one sample sequenced in a study of T cell responses to AZD1222 COVID-19 vaccine. Profiled with immunoSEQ multiplex PCR; TCRdb holds only in-frame clones, not every one. The repertoire includes tens of thousands of clones, 90% of them detected once, and approximately 4.2% sits in the top ten. The material was peripheral blood, obtained on day 0 of AZD1222 vaccination. The origin of the receptors is an adult in good health.

The chain couples TRBV4-3 to TRBJ1-1; perhaps TRBD1 as D (5 bases). CDR1 is LGHNA, CDR2 YSLEER, per germline. V was clipped by 0 bases and J by 0 bases, with 17 bases between them. This CDR3 spans 18 amino acids. CDR3 in amino acids: CASSQDQRGGVMNTEAFF. In DNA, the CDR3 is TGCGCCAGCAGCCAAGATCAGCGGGGAGGGGTAATGAACACTGAAGCTTTCTTT.

The chain couples TRBV11-3 to TRBJ2-3; the D gene is possibly TRBD1 (6 bases). This CDR3 is built from 13 residues. Trimming left V 5 bases short and J 4 bases short, with 10 bases between. Germline CDR1 and CDR2: SGHNT and YENEEA. CDR3 in DNA: TGTGCCAGCAGCCCTTACAGGGCAGATACGCAGTATTTT. Translating it yields CASSPYRADTQYF. Full variable domain (missing parts from reference TRBV11-3 and TRBJ2-3): EAGVVQSPRYKIIEKKQPVAFWCNPISGHNTLYWYLQNLGQGPELLIRYENEEAVDDSQLPKDRFSAERLKGVDSTLKIQPAELGDSAVYLCASSPYRADTQYFGPGTRLTVL.

This clone was counted a single time. The chain couples TRBV2 to TRBJ1-5, with 12 bases lining up with TRBD1. V gave up 6 bases and J gave up 6 bases; unmatched junction bases: 9. CDR3 length: 16 residues. CDR1 and CDR2 from the germline V gene are SNHLY and FYNNEI. CDR3 sequence: CASRRGGQGAGQPQHF. The CDR3 DNA follows: TGTGCCAGCAGAAGGGGGGGACAGGGGGCCGGTCAGCCCCAGCATTTT.